Listed below are T cell receptor beta chains from one sample, sequenced in a study of beta chain features in type 1 diabetes. Assay used: immunoSEQ multiplex PCR; TCRdb lists only in-frame clones, some missing. The sample has 600,000 to 700,000 clones, 9.5% to 15% seen once. Sequencing was carried out using naive CD4+ T cells from blood. The source is a man aged 30 to 39 with type 1 diabetes. CDR3s include the opening cysteine and the closing phenylalanine or tryptophan. Fields, in order: V gene, D gene, clone size, J gene, CDR3 protein, CDR3 DNA. The D gene is left open where the match is weak. Expanded clones are given a class, and other clones once, few, many or no size at all.

TRBV6-5	NA	NA	TRBJ1-2	CASTPQRDYGYTF	TGTGCCAGCACCCCCCAGAGAGACTATGGCTACACCTTC
TRBV7-2	TRBD2	few	TRBJ2-1	CASSSGTSVYNEQFF	TGTGCCAGCAGCTCCGGGACTAGTGTCTACAATGAGCAGTTCTTC
TRBV6-5	NA	few	TRBJ1-2	CASSTADSHLFGYTF	TGTGCCAGCAGTACCGCGGACAGCCATCTATTTGGCTACACCTTC
TRBV7-9	NA	few	TRBJ1-4	CASSLKGQQPNEKLFF	TGTGCCAGCAGCTTAAAAGGTCAACAACCTAATGAAAAACTGTTTTTT
TRBV4-2	NA	NA	TRBJ1-6	CASSQEPAADYNSPLHF	TGTGCCAGCAGCCAAGAGCCGGCAGCGGACTATAATTCACCCCTCCACTTT
TRBV7-6	TRBD1	few	TRBJ2-4	CASSLRLGQGATKNIQYF	TGTGCCAGCAGCTTAAGACTTGGACAGGGGGCTACCAAAAACATTCAGTACTTC
TRBV9	NA	NA	TRBJ1-1	CASSVVAGLTEAFF	TGTGCCAGCAGCGTAGTCGCAGGGCTGACTGAAGCTTTCTTT
TRBV7-2	NA	NA	TRBJ2-4	CASSPMTGVAKNIQYF	TGTGCCAGCAGCCCAATGACAGGTGTAGCCAAAAACATTCAGTACTTC
TRBV5-4	TRBD2	few	TRBJ2-4	CASILKGGWPKNIQYF	TGTGCCAGCATCTTAAAGGGAGGGTGGCCCAAAAACATTCAGTACTTC
TRBV7-9	TRBD1	few	TRBJ1-2	CASSGGQSNYGYTF	TGTGCCAGCAGCGGGGGACAGTCTAACTATGGCTACACCTTC
TRBV4-1	NA	NA	TRBJ2-2	CASSQAQTNTGELFF	TGCGCCAGCAGCCAAGCCCAGACGAACACCGGGGAGCTGTTTTTT
TRBV4-3	NA	NA	TRBJ1-6	CASSPAGTDRGSPLHF	TGCGCCAGCAGCCCTGCCGGGACCGACCGTGGGTCACCCCTCCACTTT
TRBV29-1	NA	few	TRBJ1-2	CSVEVGLYGYTF	TGCAGCGTTGAAGTGGGGCTTTATGGCTACACCTTC
TRBV30	TRBD2	few	TRBJ2-1	CAWSPTSGGVEQFF	TGTGCCTGGAGTCCGACTAGCGGGGGGGTGGAGCAGTTCTTC
TRBV29-1	TRBD1	NA	TRBJ2-7	CSVEDQGTGSNEQYF	TGCAGCGTTGAAGATCAGGGGACAGGGTCGAACGAGCAGTACTTC
TRBV4-2	NA	NA	TRBJ2-6	CASSRRASVLTF	TGTGCCAGCAGCCGTAGAGCGAGCGTCCTGACTTTC